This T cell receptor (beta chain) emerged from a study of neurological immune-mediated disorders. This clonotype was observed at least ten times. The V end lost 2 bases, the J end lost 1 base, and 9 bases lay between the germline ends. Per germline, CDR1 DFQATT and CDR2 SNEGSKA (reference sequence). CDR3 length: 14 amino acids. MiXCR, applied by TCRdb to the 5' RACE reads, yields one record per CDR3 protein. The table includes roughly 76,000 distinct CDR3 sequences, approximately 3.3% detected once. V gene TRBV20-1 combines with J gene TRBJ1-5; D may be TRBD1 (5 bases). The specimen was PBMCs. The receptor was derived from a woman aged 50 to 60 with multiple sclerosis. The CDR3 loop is CSARMPGSNQPQHF. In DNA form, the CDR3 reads TGCAGTGCTAGAATGCCAGGGAGCAATCAGCCCCAGCATTTT.